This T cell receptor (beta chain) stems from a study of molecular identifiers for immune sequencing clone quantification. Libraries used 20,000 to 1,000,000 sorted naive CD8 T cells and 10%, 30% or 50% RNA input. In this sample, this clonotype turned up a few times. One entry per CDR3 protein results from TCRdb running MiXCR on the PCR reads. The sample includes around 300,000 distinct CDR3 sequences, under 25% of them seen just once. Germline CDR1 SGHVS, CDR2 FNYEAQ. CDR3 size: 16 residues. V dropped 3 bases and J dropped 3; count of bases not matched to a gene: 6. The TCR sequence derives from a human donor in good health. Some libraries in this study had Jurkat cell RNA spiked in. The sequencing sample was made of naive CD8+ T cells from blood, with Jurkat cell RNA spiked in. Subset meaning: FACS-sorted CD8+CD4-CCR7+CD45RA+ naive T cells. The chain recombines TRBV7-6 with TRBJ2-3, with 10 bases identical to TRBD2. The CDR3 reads CASSFGGLAYTDTQYF. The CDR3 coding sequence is TGTGCCAGCAGCTTCGGGGGACTAGCGTATACAGATACGCAGTATTTT.